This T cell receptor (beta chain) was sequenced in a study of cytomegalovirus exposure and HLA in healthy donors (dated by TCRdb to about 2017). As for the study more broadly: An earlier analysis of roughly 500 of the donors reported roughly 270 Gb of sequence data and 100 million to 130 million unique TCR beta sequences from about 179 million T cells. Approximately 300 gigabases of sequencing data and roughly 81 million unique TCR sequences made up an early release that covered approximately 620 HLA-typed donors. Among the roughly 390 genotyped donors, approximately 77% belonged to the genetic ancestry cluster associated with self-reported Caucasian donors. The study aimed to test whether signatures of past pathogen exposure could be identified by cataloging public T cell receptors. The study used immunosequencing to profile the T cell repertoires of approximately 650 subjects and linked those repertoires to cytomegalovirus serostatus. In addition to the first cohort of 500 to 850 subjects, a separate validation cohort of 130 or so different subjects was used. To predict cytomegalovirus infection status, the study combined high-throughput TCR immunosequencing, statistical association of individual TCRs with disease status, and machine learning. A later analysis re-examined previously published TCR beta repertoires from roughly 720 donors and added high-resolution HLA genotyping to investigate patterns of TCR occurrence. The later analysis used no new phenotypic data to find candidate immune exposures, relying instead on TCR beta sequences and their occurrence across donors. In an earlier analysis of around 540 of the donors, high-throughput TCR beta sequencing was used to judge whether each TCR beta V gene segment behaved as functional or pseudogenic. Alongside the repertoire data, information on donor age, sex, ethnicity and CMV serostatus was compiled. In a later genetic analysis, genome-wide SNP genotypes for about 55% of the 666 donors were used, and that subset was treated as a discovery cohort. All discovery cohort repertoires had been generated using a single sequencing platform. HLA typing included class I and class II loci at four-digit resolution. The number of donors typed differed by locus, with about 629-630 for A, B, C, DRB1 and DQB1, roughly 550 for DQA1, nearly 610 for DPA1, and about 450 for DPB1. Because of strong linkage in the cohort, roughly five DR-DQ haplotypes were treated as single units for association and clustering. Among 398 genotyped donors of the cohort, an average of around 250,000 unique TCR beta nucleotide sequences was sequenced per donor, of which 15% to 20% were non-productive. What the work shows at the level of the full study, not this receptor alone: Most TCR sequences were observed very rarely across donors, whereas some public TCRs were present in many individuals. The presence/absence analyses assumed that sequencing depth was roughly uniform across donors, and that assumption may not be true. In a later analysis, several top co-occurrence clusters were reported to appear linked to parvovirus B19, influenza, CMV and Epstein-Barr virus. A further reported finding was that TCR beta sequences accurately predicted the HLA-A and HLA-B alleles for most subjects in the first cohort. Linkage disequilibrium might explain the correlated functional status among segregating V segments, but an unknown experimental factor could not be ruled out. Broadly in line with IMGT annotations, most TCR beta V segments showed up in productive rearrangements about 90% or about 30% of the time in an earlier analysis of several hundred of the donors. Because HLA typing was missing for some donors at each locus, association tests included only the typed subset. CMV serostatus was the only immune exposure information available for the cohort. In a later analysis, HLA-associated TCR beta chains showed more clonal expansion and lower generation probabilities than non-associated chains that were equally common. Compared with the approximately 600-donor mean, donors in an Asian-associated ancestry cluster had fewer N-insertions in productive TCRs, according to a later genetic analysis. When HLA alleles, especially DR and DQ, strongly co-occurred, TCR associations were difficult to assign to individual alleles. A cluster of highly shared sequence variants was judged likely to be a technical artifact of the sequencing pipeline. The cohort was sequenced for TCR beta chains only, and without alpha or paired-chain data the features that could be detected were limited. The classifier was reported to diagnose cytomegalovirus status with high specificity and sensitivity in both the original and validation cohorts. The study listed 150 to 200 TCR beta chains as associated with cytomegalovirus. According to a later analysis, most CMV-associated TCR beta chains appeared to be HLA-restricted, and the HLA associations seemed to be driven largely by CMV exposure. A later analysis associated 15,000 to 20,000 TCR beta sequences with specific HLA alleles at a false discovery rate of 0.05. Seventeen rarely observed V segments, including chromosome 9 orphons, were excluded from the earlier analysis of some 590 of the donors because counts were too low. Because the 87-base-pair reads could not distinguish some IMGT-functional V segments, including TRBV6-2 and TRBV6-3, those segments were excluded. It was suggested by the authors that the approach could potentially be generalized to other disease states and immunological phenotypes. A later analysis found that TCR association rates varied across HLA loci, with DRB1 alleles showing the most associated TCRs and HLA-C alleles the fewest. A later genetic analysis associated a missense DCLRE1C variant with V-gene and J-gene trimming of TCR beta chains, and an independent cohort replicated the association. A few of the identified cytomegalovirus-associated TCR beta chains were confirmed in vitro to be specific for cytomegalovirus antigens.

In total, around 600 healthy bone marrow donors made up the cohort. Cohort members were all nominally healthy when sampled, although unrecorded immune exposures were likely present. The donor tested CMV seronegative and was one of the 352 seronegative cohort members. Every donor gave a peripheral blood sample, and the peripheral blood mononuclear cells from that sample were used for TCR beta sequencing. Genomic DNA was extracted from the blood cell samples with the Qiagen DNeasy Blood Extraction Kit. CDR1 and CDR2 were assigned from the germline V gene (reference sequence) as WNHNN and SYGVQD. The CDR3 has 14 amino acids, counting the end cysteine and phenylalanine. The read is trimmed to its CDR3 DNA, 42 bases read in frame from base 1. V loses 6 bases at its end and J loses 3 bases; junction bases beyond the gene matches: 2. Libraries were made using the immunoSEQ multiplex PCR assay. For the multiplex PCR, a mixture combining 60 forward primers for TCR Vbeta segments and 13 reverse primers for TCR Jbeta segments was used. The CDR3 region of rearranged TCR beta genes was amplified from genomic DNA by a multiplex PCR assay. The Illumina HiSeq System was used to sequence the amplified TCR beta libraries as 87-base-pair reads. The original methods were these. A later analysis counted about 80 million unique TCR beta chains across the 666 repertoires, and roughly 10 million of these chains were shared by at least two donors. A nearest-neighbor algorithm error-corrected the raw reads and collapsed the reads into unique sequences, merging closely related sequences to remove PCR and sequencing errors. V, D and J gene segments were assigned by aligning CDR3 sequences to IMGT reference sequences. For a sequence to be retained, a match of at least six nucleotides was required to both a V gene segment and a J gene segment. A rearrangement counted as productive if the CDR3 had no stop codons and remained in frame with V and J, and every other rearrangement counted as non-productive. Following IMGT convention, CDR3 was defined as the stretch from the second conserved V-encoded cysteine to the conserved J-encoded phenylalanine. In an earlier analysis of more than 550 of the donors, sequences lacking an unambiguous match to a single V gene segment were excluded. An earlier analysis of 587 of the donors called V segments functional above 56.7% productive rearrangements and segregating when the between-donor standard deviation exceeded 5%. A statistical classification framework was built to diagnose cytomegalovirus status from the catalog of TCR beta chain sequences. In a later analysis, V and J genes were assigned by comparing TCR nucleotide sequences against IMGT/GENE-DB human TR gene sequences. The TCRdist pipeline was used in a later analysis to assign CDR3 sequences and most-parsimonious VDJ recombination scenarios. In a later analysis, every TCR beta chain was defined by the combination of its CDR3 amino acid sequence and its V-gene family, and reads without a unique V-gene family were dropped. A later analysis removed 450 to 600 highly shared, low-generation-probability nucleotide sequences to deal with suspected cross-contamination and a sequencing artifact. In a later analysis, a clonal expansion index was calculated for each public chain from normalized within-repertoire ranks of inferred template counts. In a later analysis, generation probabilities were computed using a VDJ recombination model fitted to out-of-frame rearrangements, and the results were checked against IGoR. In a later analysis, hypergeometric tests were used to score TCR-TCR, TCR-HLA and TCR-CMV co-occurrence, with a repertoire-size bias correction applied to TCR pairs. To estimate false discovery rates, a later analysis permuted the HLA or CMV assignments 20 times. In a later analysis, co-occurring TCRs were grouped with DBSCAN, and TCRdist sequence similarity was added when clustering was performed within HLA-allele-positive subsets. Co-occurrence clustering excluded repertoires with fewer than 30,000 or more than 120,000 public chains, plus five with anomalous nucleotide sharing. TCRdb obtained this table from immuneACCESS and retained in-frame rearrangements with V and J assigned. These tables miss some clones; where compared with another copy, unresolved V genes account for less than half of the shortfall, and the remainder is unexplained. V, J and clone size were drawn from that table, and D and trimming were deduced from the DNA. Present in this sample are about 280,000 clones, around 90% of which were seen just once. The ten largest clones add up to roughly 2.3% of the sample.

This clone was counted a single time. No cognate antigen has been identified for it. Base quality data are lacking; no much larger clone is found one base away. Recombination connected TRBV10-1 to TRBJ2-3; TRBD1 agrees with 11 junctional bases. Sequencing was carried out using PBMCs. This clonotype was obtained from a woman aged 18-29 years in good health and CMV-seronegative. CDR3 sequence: CASSGTGGTDTQYF. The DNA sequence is TGCGCCAGCAGCGGGACAGGGGGGACAGATACGCAGTATTTT.